The 2 T cell receptor beta chains in this list originate from one sample, sequenced in a study of shared T cell receptors in the human thymus. The repertoire was sequenced with immunoSEQ multiplex PCR; TCRdb's copy has only in-frame clones and lacks some. The sample includes roughly 700,000 clones, 70% to 90% of them seen just once. The same sample was also used in a study of human thymus T cells.

The sample comprised thymocytes. These receptor sequences come from a boy younger than two with a congenital heart defect.

This clone has just a few counts. The genes are TRBV7-9 and TRBJ2-3, with 10 bases identical to TRBD2. The CDR3 contains 15 residues. From germline, CDR1 is SEHNR and CDR2 FQNEAQ (reference sequence). With V trimmed by 8 bases and J by 5 bases, 10 bases remained unmatched. Here the CDR3 reads CASGTSARIGDTQYF. The CDR3 coding sequence is TGTGCCAGCGGGACTAGCGCAAGGATTGGAGATACGCAGTATTTT.

The chain recombines TRBV2 with TRBJ2-7; the match to TRBD1 covers 10 bases. The V segment lost 2 bases and the J segment 2 bases; nucleotides outside the gene matches: 27. CDR3 length: 23 residues. Per germline, CDR1 SNHLY and CDR2 FYNNEI. The CDR3 bases are TGTGCCAGCAGTGAAAGGGGACAGGGGATCCCTGTCGGGAGAAGAAGATGGGCCTACGAGCAGTACTTC. Protein product: CASSERGQGIPVGRRRWAYEQYF.